This T cell receptor (beta chain) was captured by sequencing in a study of cytomegalovirus exposure and HLA in healthy donors. Study results and caveats: The study labeled 164 TCR beta chains cytomegalovirus-associated. With high specificity and sensitivity, the classifier reportedly diagnosed cytomegalovirus status.

For this clone: The antigen remains unidentified.

This CDR3 has 13 residues. The ends were cut back, 4 bases at V and 0 bases at J, with 7 bases in the middle. Germline loops: CDR1 SGHVS, CDR2 FNYEAQ. Use of 60 Vbeta and 13 Jbeta primers characterized the PCR. Only in-frame clones appear in the TCRdb table, and some are missing; sequencing was by immunoSEQ multiplex PCR. The sample consists of 150,000 to 200,000 clones, more than 75% of them appearing once. The TCR was taken from a male donor in good health and CMV-seronegative. The chain recombines TRBV7-6 with TRBJ2-7; D is unresolved. The specimen was PBMCs. CDR3 coding DNA: TGTGCCAGCAGCTATGGCGGCTCCTACGAGCAGTACTTC. Translation: CASSYGGSYEQYF.